This TCR beta chain was found in a study of blood T cell repertoires in COVID-19. Enrolled during active infection, Seattle patients were then followed longitudinally. Some clones are missing from TCRdb's copy, which holds only in-frame ones; the method was immunoSEQ multiplex PCR. The sample carries roughly 500,000 clones, roughly 87% recorded once. The sample consisted of peripheral blood. The receptor comes from a man younger than 35 with COVID-19, enrolled during active disease.

The DNA of the CDR3 is TGCGCCAGCAGCCAAGCGAGGACAGCAACTAATGAAAAACTGTTTTTT. It yields the protein CASSQARTATNEKLFF. V gene TRBV4-1 combines with J gene TRBJ1-4, with a possible D match to TRBD1 (6 bases). This CDR3 has 16 residues. Trimming removed 1 base from V and 0 bases from J, with 9 bases in between. Germline CDR1 reads MGHRA; CDR2 reads YSYEKL.